These T cell receptor beta chains were read from a single sample in a study of blood T cell repertoires in COVID-19. Repertoires were generated with immunoSEQ multiplex PCR, while TCRdb's copy carries only in-frame clones and drops some. Seen here are about 250,000 clones, roughly 80% observed once, and the top ten hold 5%. Sequenced sample: PBMCs or T cells enriched from blood (not recorded which). The receptors were sampled from a man aged 35-49 years who had been exposed to COVID-19. Both conserved end residues are part of each CDR3. The D gene is left open where the match is weak. Some rows mark clone size as missing; the rest say once, few, many or name a class of expanded clone.

TGTGCCAGCAGCTGGGCGTCCCGCTCCCTCTACGAGCAGTACTTC	CASSWASRSLYEQYF	15	TRBV27	TRBJ2-7	-	-
TGTGCCAGCAGCTTAGTGTCGGGAGAATTCCAAGAGACCCAGTACTTC	CASSLVSGEFQETQYF	16	TRBV7-6	TRBJ2-5	-	-
TGTGCCAGCAGCTTGTCCCACGCCGGGGGATACACGAACACCGGGGAGCTGTTTTTT	CASSLSHAGGYTNTGELFF	19	TRBV7-8	TRBJ2-2	-	-
TGTGCCAGCAGATACAGGGCCCCTTTGGTTTTT	CASRYRAPLVF	11	TRBV27	TRBJ1-3	-	-
TGTGCCAGCAGCTTTACAGTGAACACTGAAGCTTTCTTT	CASSFTVNTEAFF	13	TRBV7-9	TRBJ1-1	-	-
TGTGCCAGTAGTATAAATGTGCGTCTAGTCAATGAGCAGTTCTTC	CASSINVRLVNEQFF	15	TRBV19	TRBJ2-1	-	-
TGTGCCAGCAGCAAACCCGGGTTGGGTCGAACTTCTACTAACTATGGCTACACCTTC	CASSKPGLGRTSTNYGYTF	19	TRBV21-1	TRBJ1-2	-	-
TGTGCCAGCAGTTACGGGCAGGGTGGCTACACCTTC	CASSYGQGGYTF	12	TRBV6-5	TRBJ1-2	-	-
TGCGCCAGCAGCTTGGCTCCAGGGGCCTACGAGCAGTACTTC	CASSLAPGAYEQYF	14	TRBV5-1	TRBJ2-7	-	-
TGTGCCAGCACCAACAGGGGAAGCGGAAACATTCAGTACTTC	CASTNRGSGNIQYF	14	TRBV7-9	TRBJ2-4	-	TRBD1
TGTGCCAGTAGTAGGCAGGGGGCGATCACCTACAATGAGCAGTTCTTC	CASSRQGAITYNEQFF	16	TRBV19	TRBJ2-1	-	TRBD1
TGTGCCAGCAGCGTAGCCCCCCTTTCTGAGACCCAGTACTTC	CASSVAPLSETQYF	14	TRBV9	TRBJ2-5	-	-
TGTGCCAGCAGCCCCCTTCGGGACAGGGGTCCCGAGGGCTACGAGCAGTACTTC	CASSPLRDRGPEGYEQYF	18	TRBV11-3	TRBJ2-7	-	TRBD1
TGTGCCAGCAGCTTAAGGGCCCAACAGGGCTACACCTTC	CASSLRAQQGYTF	13	TRBV7-3	TRBJ1-2	once	-
TGTGCCAGCAACCCCCCCGGGACAGGGGACTATGGCTACACCTTC	CASNPPGTGDYGYTF	15	TRBV5-6	TRBJ1-2	few	TRBD1
TGCACCAGCAGCCTTATGCGGGACGAGCAGTTCTTC	CTSSLMRDEQFF	12	TRBV1	TRBJ2-1	-	-
TGTGCCACCACGGACCCCGGACTTGTTTGCGAGCAGTACTTC	CATTDPGLVCEQYF	14	TRBV24-1	TRBJ2-7	-	-
TGTGCCAGCAGCGCGGGACAGTCCTACGAGCAGTACTTC	CASSAGQSYEQYF	13	TRBV11-2	TRBJ2-7	-	-